What follows describes a single T cell receptor beta chain. Its antigen is not yet known. Per-base qualities were not stored, and no clone one base away is much larger. This specimen belongs to a study of shared clonotypes between healthy human individuals (dated by TCRdb to the early 2020s). Concerning the study at large: The cohort included a few men and a couple of women between 18 and 49 years of age. Between about 0.94 and 8.9 billion PBMCs per donor were obtained by leukapheresis. The study deeply sequenced blood TCR repertoires of about 5 healthy adults to estimate repertoire size and the extent of clonotype sharing between individuals. For each donor, CD4 naive and CD4 memory were each given three plates, CD8 naive was given two plates, and CD8 memory was given one plate. To increase sequencing depth and limit assay-specific biases, TCR repertoire library preparation and sequencing were carried out by different laboratories using diverse techniques.

Using the deep immunoSEQ assay, TCR CDR3 regions were amplified from genomic DNA by multiplex PCR. Extracted genomic DNA from each cell subset was distributed evenly across all wells of several immunoSEQ 96-well plates, and each plate was treated as a replicate. For sorted subsets, 200 to 250 ng genomic DNA, equal to 30,000 to 35,000 T cell genomes, was loaded into each replicate PCR. Purified libraries were measured with a Qubit 3.0 fluorometer, size-checked on a Bioanalyzer 2100, and measured again with the KAPA Library Quantification kit. A separate single-read 150-cycle Illumina NextSeq 550 flow cell was used to sequence each immunoSEQ 96-well plate. Per the source publication's procedure: The immunoSEQ output contained only junctional sequences without quality scores, so filtering could not match that applied to full-length reads. To assign V/J genes and CDR3, sequences were annotated against IMGT germline references using PyIR, a Python wrapper for IgBLAST v1.9. Reads were filtered out if the reads had weak V/J assignments (E-value above 1e-6), no CDR3, stop codons, out-of-frame junctions, or ambiguous translated residues. V3J clonotypes were defined as sequences sharing an identical inferred V gene, J gene, and CDR3 amino acid sequence. Percentage overlap between repertoires was computed as shared unique clonotypes divided by the size of the smaller repertoire. Three approaches were used to assess repertoire richness: RTK rarefaction, the Chao1 estimator, and Recon v2.1 estimates of unobserved clonotypes. For all TCRbeta clonotypes obtained by the gDNA method from four donors, generation probabilities were computed with OLGA. In its TCRdb copy, this immuneACCESS table keeps in-frame sequences only and misses some clones. Where compared with another copy, unresolved V genes explain less than half of these, and the others have no known cause. V and J calls and clone size are copied from that table; D and trimming were computed from the DNA. Within this sample are about 1.5 million clones, with roughly 95% of them counted one time only. The top ten constitute approximately 1% of the sample.

The CDR3 holds 18 amino acids from the cysteine to the phenylalanine. The retained sequence is limited to the CDR3, 54 bases, with the frame set at the first base. For CDR1 and CDR2, the germline V gene lists SGHRS and YFSETQ. V is cut by 2 bases and J by 5 bases, and the space between the germline ends is 25 bases. The donors were healthy, HIV-negative adults who had no recently reported acute infections or vaccinations. Every donor was a Caucasian adult living in Nashville, Tennessee, USA. CD4+ T cells were enriched through magnetic negative selection, after which naive cells were positively selected on CD45RA and the remaining negative fraction served as the memory subset. After blood collection by leukapheresis, PBMCs were isolated using Ficoll-Histopaque density gradient centrifugation and then cryopreserved in the vapor phase of liquid nitrogen. Analytical flow cytometry was used to check the purity and quantity of every magnetically sorted T cell population. Genomic DNA was isolated from every sorted fraction and measured by UV absorbance on a Nanodrop 2000c.

Overall study results and their limits: Incomplete sequencing was indicated by rarefaction of sorted-subset datasets, despite the large sequencing depth. Based on pairwise subsampling, the degree of clonotype sharing among donors was expected to be affected by sequencing depth. When a handful of donors were compared, the shared fraction of clonotypes was 5% to 6.5% for naive CD4, less than 4% for naive CD8, 2% to 2.5% for memory CD4, and roughly 0.43% for memory CD8. The genetic and exposure-history diversity represented was limited by the small number of donors. Larger estimated clonotype richness was generally found for naive subsets than for memory subsets. Compared with non-shared clonotypes, the clonotypes found in all four sorted-subset donors had higher generation probabilities. Sampling was limited to blood, and TCR repertoires in tissue likely differ from TCR repertoires in blood.

The TCR comes from a man between 25 and 39 years old in good health. Sequencing was carried out using naive CD4+ T cells sorted from blood. In light of the paper, this sample's cell subset or site label describes: CD45RA+ positively selected. The sequence joins TRBV5-1 to TRBJ2-5; the D gene is possibly TRBD1, with 6 bases matching. The encoded CDR3 is CASSLVWARQAPGETQYF. The DNA reads as follows: TGCGCCAGCAGCTTAGTTTGGGCCCGACAGGCTCCAGGGGAGACCCAGTACTTC.